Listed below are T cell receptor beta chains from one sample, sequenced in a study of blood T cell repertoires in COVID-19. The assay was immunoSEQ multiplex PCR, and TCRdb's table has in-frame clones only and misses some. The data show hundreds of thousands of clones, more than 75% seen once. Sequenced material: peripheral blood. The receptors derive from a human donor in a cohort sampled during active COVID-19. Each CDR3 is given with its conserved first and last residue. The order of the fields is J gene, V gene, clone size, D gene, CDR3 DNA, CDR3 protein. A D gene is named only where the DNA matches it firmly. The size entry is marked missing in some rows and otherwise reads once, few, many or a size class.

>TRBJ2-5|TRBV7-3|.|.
TGTGCCAGCAGCTTATCGGCACAGCCTCAAGAGACCCAGTACTTC
CASSLSAQPQETQYF
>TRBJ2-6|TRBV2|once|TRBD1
TGTGCCAGCAGGACAGGGTCCGGGGCCAACGTCCTGACTTTC
CASRTGSGANVLTF
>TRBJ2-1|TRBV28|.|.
TGTGCCAGCAGTTTGGTAGCGGGACAGAATGAGCAGTTCTTC
CASSLVAGQNEQFF
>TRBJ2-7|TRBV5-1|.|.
TGCGCCAGCAGTGTCGAAACGTCCCGGGGATTAACCCCATTCTACGAGCAGTACTTC
CASSVETSRGLTPFYEQYF
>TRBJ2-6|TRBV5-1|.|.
TGCGCCAGCAGCTTGCTCCAGGCAACTCATACCACTGGGGCCAACGTCCTGACTTTC
CASSLLQATHTTGANVLTF
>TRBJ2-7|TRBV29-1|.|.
TGCAGCGTCCCAGACGGGTGGGACGAGCAGTACTTC
CSVPDGWDEQYF
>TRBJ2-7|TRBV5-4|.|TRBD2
TGTGCCAGCAGCTTGGGGCGGGGGTCCTACGAGCAGTACTTC
CASSLGRGSYEQYF
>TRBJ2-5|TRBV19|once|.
TGTGCCAGTAACGGCGGGGTCCAAGAGACCCAGTACTTC
CASNGGVQETQYF
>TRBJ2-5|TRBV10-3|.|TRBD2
TGTGCCATCAGTAGCGGGGGGGCCCAAGAGACCCAGTACTTC
CAISSGGAQETQYF
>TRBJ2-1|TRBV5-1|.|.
TGCGCCAGCAGCTTGTATCAGGGGTCGTTGGCGGGAGAGTACAATGAGCAGTTCTTC
CASSLYQGSLAGEYNEQFF
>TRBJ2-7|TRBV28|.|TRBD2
TGTGCCAGCAACCCCGCCGGGACTAGCGACGAGCAGTACTTC
CASNPAGTSDEQYF
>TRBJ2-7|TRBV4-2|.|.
TGTGCCAGCAGCCAGAGCCAGGGCGGCGAGCAGTACTTC
CASSQSQGGEQYF
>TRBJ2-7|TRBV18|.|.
TGTGCCAGCTCCACCAGGGAAGTAGGAGAGCAGTACTTC
CASSTREVGEQYF
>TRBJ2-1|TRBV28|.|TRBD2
TGTGCCAGCAGTTTAGGTCCCGGGAGGGGTAGAGAGCAGTTCTTC
CASSLGPGRGREQFF
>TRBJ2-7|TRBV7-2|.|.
TGTGCCAGCAGCTTGACGGACTACACCTACGAGCAGTACTTC
CASSLTDYTYEQYF
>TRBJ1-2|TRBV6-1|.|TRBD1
TGTGCCAGCAGTGTGCTGTCCGACAGGGGGCGAGGCTATGGCTACACCTTC
CASSVLSDRGRGYGYTF
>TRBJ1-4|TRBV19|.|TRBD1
TGTGCCAGTCATAACAGGGGAGCTAATGAAAAACTGTTTTTT
CASHNRGANEKLFF
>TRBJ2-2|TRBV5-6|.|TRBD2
TGTGCCAGCAGAAGGGTAGCGGGAGAAACCGGGGAGCTGTTTTTT
CASRRVAGETGELFF
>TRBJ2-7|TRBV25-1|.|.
TGTGCCAGCTCCAACATGGGCGGGTTCTCCTACGAGCAGTACTTC
CASSNMGGFSYEQYF
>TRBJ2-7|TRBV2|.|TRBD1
TGTGCCAGCAACCCGGGACAGGGTAGCGAGCAGTACTTC
CASNPGQGSEQYF
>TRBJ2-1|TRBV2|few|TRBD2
TGTGCCAGCAGTGGTTGGACTAGCGGGAGTAAGAATGAGCAGTTCTTC
CASSGWTSGSKNEQFF
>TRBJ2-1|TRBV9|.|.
TGTGCCAGCAGCGTGCGGGGGCGTAAGAGCTCCTACAATGAGCAGTTCTTC
CASSVRGRKSSYNEQFF
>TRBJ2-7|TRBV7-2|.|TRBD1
TGTGCCAGCAGCTTGACAGGGGGGGCCTACGAGCAGTACTTC
CASSLTGGAYEQYF
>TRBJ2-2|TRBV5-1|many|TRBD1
TGCGCCAGCAGCTTTTTAAGGGGGCGAGACACCGGGGAGCTGTTTTTT
CASSFLRGRDTGELFF
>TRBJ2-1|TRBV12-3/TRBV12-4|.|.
TGTGCCAGCACCTTGGACAGGCGGAGGGAGTTCTTC
CASTLDRRREFF
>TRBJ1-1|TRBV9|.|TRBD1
TGTGCCAGCAGCGCTGGGACAGGGGGCACTGAAGCTTTCTTT
CASSAGTGGTEAFF
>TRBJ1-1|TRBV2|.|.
TGTGCCAGCAGTGTTTCGGTATCCCCGGGGGGGGCTTTCTTT
CASSVSVSPGGAFF
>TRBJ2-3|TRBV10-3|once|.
TGTGCCATTGGAAATCAGGCCCTCAGCACAGATACGCAGTATTTT
CAIGNQALSTDTQYF
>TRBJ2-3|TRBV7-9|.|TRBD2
TGTGCCAGCAGCGTGAGACTAGCCGCCAGGGTCACAGATACGCAGTATTTT
CASSVRLAARVTDTQYF
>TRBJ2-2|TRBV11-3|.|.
TGTGCCAGCAGCTTAGTTCTCACCGGGGAGCTGTTTTTT
CASSLVLTGELFF
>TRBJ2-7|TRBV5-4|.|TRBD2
TGTGCCAGCAGCCAATTAGCGGGGGGGCCTTACGAGCAGTACTTC
CASSQLAGGPYEQYF
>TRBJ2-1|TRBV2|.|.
TGTGCCAGCAGTGTACTAGGGAACAATGAGCAGTTCTTC
CASSVLGNNEQFF
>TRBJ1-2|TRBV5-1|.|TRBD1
TGCGCCAGCAGTTCTCCAGGGGGTACGGATGGCTACACCTTC
CASSSPGGTDGYTF
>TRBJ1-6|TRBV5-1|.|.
TGCGCCAGCCGTACCGGGACTAGCGGTTCACCCCTCCACTTT
CASRTGTSGSPLHF
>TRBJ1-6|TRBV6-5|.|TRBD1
TGTGCCAGCACTAGGGGACAGGATAATTCACCCCTCCACTTT
CASTRGQDNSPLHF
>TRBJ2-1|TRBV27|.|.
TGTGCCAGCGGGAGTGATTGGAATGAGCAGTTCTTC
CASGSDWNEQFF
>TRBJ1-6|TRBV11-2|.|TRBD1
TGTGCCAGCAGCATTACGGACAGGGGGAATTCACCCCTCCACTTT
CASSITDRGNSPLHF
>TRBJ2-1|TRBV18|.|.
TGTGCCAGCTCACCACAGGGAGGTGCGGGACCCCTTGTGGAGCAGTTCTTC
CASSPQGGAGPLVEQFF
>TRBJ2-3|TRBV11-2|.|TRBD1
TGTGCCAGCAGCCCGAACAGGGGGGGCACAGATACGCAGTATTTT
CASSPNRGGTDTQYF
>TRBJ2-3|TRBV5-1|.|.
TGCGCCAGCAGCTCCCGAATGACAGCTAGCACAGATACGCAGTATTTT
CASSSRMTASTDTQYF
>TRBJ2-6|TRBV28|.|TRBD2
TGTGCCAGCAGTTTAAGCGGGACTGGGGCCAACGTCCTGACTTTC
CASSLSGTGANVLTF
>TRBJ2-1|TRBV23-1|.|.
TGCGCCAGCAGTCAATGGGAGCGGAGGGCCGAATACAATGAGCAGTTCTTC
CASSQWERRAEYNEQFF
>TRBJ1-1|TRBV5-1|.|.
TGCGCCAGCAGCCTGGAGACGGGGGCGGGGGACACTGAAGCTTTCTTT
CASSLETGAGDTEAFF
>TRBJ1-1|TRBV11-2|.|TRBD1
TGTGCCAGCAGCTTTGGACAGGGCACTGAAGCTTTCTTT
CASSFGQGTEAFF
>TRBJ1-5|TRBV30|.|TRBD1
TGTGCCTGGAGTCCCTGGACAGGGAGTAGGCCCCAGCATTTT
CAWSPWTGSRPQHF
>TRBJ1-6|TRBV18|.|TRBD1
TGTGCCAGCTCACCAGACGGGACAGGGGAAGTGACACCCCTCCACTTT
CASSPDGTGEVTPLHF
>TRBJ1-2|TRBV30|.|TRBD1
TGTGCCTGGAGTGACTCCGACAGGGCGCCTAACTATGGCTACACCTTC
CAWSDSDRAPNYGYTF
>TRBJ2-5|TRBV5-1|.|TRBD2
TGCGCCAGCAGCTACAGGGGACTAGCGGGAGGGATCCAAGAGACCCAGTACTTC
CASSYRGLAGGIQETQYF
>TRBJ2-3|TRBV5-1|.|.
TGCGCCAGCAGCCCAAAAACAGTTGGAGATACGCAGTATTTT
CASSPKTVGDTQYF
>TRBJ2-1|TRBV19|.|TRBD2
TGTGCCAGTAGTTTCTCGGCGGGGGGTCGGCAGTTCTTC
CASSFSAGGRQFF